One and the same sample provided the 10 T cell receptor beta chains below, sequenced in a study of early T cells in non-severe SARS-CoV-2 infection. Via MiXCR, TCRdb re-called the 5' RACE reads, giving one row per CDR3 protein. The data contain approximately 73,000 distinct CDR3 sequences, roughly 12% of them seen just once; the ten biggest clones take up approximately 1.1%. The specimen was whole blood. These receptors were taken from an adult who was a healthcare worker with PCR-confirmed SARS-CoV-2 infection or an uninfected control (not recorded which).

The gene calls are TRBV20-1 and TRBJ2-7, with 10 bases matching TRBD2. The CDR3 length is 13 residues. Germline V gene sequence: CDR1 DFQATT, CDR2 SNEGSKA (reference sequence). With V trimmed by 6 bases and J by 12 bases, 14 bases remained unmatched. CDR3 region: CSATPLAGVVTYF. In DNA form, the CDR3 reads TGCAGTGCCACCCCCCTAGCGGGAGTAGTTACGTACTTC.

This chain uses TRBV12-3 or TRBV12-4 with TRBJ2-7; 11 positions match TRBD2. V was pared by 7 bases and J by 5 bases, with 7 bases of the junction left unmatched. This CDR3 spans 14 amino acids. The CDR3 loop is CASTVSGRADEQYF. Here the CDR3 DNA reads TGTGCCAGCACCGTTAGCGGGAGGGCCGACGAGCAGTACTTC.

The V and J genes are TRBV5-1 and TRBJ2-1, with a possible D match to TRBD1 (5 bases). The length of the CDR3 is 14 residues. V lost 4 bases, J lost 5 bases, and 13 bases lay in between. The germline V gene encodes CDR1 SGHRS and CDR2 YFSETQ. The DNA of the CDR3 is TGCGCCAGCAGCCCCCAGGGCGCCAACAATGAGCAGTTCTTC. Its protein is CASSPQGANNEQFF.

This clonotype was found a few times. The chain uses TRBV6-1 and TRBJ2-1, with TRBD2 matching 8 bases. V dropped 7 bases and J dropped 9; count of bases not matched to a gene: 17. The CDR3 runs to 16 residues. CDR1 and CDR2 (germline): MNHNS, SASEGT. The CDR3 reads CASTTGRDYLAGEQFF. DNA of the CDR3: TGTGCCAGCACCACGGGGCGGGACTACCTAGCGGGTGAGCAGTTCTTC.

With respect to this clonotype: Possible read error: a much larger clone is one base away. V gene TRBV6-5 combines with J gene TRBJ2-4, with 7 bases lining up with TRBD1. Trimming took 6 bases from V and 2 from J; bases not matched to a gene: 7. This CDR3 has 15 amino acids. Germline CDR1 reads MNHEY; CDR2 reads SVGAGI. As DNA, the CDR3 is TGTGCCAGCAGGGCAGGGGGATTCACCAAAAACATTCAGTACTTC. It encodes CASRAGGFTKNIQYF.

V and J are TRBV7-2 and TRBJ2-3; the D gene is possibly TRBD2 (6 bases). The length of the CDR3 is 14 residues. Germline values: CDR1 SGHTA, CDR2 FQGNSA. Trimming cost V 2 bases and J 3 bases, with 9 bases left between them. CDR3: CASSLSGRTDTQYF. The CDR3 region has the DNA TGTGCCAGCAGCTTATCCGGGAGAACAGATACGCAGTATTTT.

The chain employs TRBV6-2 or TRBV6-3 and TRBJ2-2; D possibly corresponds to TRBD1 (6 bases). Trimming stripped 5 bases from V and 6 bases from J, with 16 bases between. The CDR3 runs to 15 residues. Germline loops: CDR1 MNHEY, CDR2 SVGEGT. CDR3 in amino acids: CASSRDRTRSGELFF. The CDR3 DNA reads as TGTGCCAGCAGTCGTGACAGGACCAGGTCCGGGGAGCTGTTTTTT.

This clonotype was counted many times. V gene TRBV6-4 combines with J gene TRBJ2-3, with D unresolved. In germline, CDR1 is MRHNA, CDR2 SNTAGT. V gave up 0 bases and J gave up 1 base, with 11 bases separating them. The CDR3 loop spans 16 amino acids. The CDR3 sequence: CASSDSVRMGTDTQYF. The DNA of the CDR3 is TGTGCCAGCAGTGACTCGGTTCGAATGGGCACAGATACGCAGTATTTT.

This clonotype was detected many times. The genes are TRBV6-5 and TRBJ2-1, with 11 bases fitting TRBD2. The trim removed 7 bases at V and 4 bases at J, leaving 6 bases unmatched. This CDR3 is 15 amino acids long. Germline CDR1 and CDR2: MNHEY and SVGAGI. The CDR3, as DNA: TGTGCCAGCACCTCGGGGACTAGCGGTTACAATGAGCAGTTCTTC. Its protein is CASTSGTSGYNEQFF.

This chain uses TRBV12-3 or TRBV12-4 with TRBJ1-1; D is possibly TRBD1 (5 bases). V was clipped by 8 bases and J by 4 bases, with 17 bases between them. CDR3 length: 14 amino acids. CDR3 sequence: CASGTQGAATEAFF. CDR3 coding DNA: TGTGCCAGCGGCACGCAGGGTGCGGCCACTGAAGCTTTCTTT.